The next 10 T cell receptor beta chains were all read from a single sample in a study of a mutant IDH1 vaccine in newly diagnosed glioma. These TCRs' antigens remain unknown. Using immunoSEQ multiplex PCR, the repertoire was profiled, and TCRdb retains in-frame clones only, with some absent. The data hold roughly 50,000 clones, with around 82% observed a single time. Time point indicated: week 5, during vaccination. In the vaccine, a single dose held 300 ug of the mutant IDH1 20-mer peptide, along with topical imiquimod. The material was PBMCs, obtained from a glioma patient whose treatment included an IDH1 peptide vaccine. The receptors were sampled from a woman aged 18-30 years with glioma. Some clones in this sample may be carry-over from other donors' samples.

The chain combines TRBV27 with TRBJ1-3; D call uncertain. The length of the CDR3 is 15 residues. From germline, CDR1 is MNHEY and CDR2 SMNVEV (reference sequence). Trimming took 4 bases from V and 3 from J, leaving 13 bases between them. The CDR3 bases are TGTGCCAGCAGTTCAGCGCTATACGGTGGAAACACCATATATTTT. The encoded protein is CASSSALYGGNTIYF.

This clone occurred a few times. The V and J genes are TRBV27 and TRBJ1-1, with a weak D call TRBD1 (5 bases). This CDR3 has 16 residues. Trimming pared 2 bases from V and 0 bases from J, leaving 13 bases between. Germline assignment: CDR1 MNHEY and CDR2 SMNVEV (reference sequence). CDR3 residues: CASSLGARLLNTEAFF. For the CDR3, the DNA is TGTGCCAGCAGTTTAGGGGCCAGGTTACTGAACACTGAAGCTTTCTTT.

The rearrangement joins TRBV29-1 to TRBJ1-5; D not resolved. CDR3 size: 13 residues. The germline gives CDR1 SQVTM, CDR2 ANQGSEA. V lost 7 bases and J 0 bases, leaving 10 bases between the germline ends. The CDR3: CSATENSNQPQHF. In DNA, the CDR3 is TGCAGCGCCACGGAAAATAGCAATCAGCCCCAGCATTTT. The full variable domain, its missing parts supplied by reference TRBV29-1 and TRBJ1-5, is SAVISQKPSRDICQRGTSLTIQCQVDSQVTMMFWYRQQPGQSLTLIATANQGSEATYESGFVIDKFPISRPNLTFSTLTVSNMSPEDSSIYLCSATENSNQPQHFGDGTRLSIL.

CDR3 in amino acids: CASGAGRTGELFF. The CDR3 DNA reads as TGTGCCAGCGGAGCGGGAAGGACCGGGGAGCTGTTTTTT. The rearrangement links TRBV2 to TRBJ2-2, with TRBD2 matching over 7 bases. Germline-derived CDR1 and CDR2 are SNHLY and FYNNEI. The CDR3 has 13 residues. After removal of 8 bases from V and 5 bases from J, the junction contained 5 bases not matched to a gene.

The chain carries TRBV27 and TRBJ1-1; 10 bases agree with TRBD1. The CDR3 consists of 16 residues. From germline, CDR1 is MNHEY and CDR2 SMNVEV (reference sequence). The trim removed 6 bases at V and 4 bases at J, leaving 11 bases unmatched. The CDR3 DNA is TGTGCCAGCAGACATTCCGGGACAGGGGTTGGCACTGAAGCTTTCTTT. This codes for CASRHSGTGVGTEAFF.

This clone has a handful of counts. The chain employs TRBV19 and TRBJ1-2; D is possibly TRBD1 (5 bases). Trimming removed 8 bases from V and 3 bases from J, with 13 bases in between. The CDR3 contains 13 residues. Germline CDR1 reads LNHDA; CDR2 reads SQIVND (reference sequence). CDR3 coding DNA: TGTGCCAGTCGTCCGGGGCCCGACTATGGCTACACCTTC. As protein: CASRPGPDYGYTF.

The V call is TRBV4-2, the J call TRBJ1-4; D is possibly TRBD1 (6 bases). V dropped 1 base and J dropped 4 bases, with 19 bases sitting between them. CDR3 length: 18 amino acids. Germline lookup yields CDR1 LGHNA and CDR2 YNFKEQ. CDR3 protein: CASSQATLAGAVNEKLFF. As DNA, the CDR3 is TGTGCCAGCAGCCAAGCTACGTTGGCAGGGGCCGTTAATGAAAAACTGTTTTTT.

The rearrangement uses TRBV14 and TRBJ2-3; TRBD2 aligns across 9 bases. The CDR3 totals 17 residues. The trim removed 2 bases at V and 2 bases at J, leaving 8 bases unmatched. In germline, CDR1 is SGHDN, CDR2 FVKESK. The CDR3 region has the DNA TGTGCCAGCAGCCAATTTCGACTAGCGGCCTACACAGATACGCAGTATTTT. Translated: CASSQFRLAAYTDTQYF. Full variable domain (missing parts from reference TRBV14 and TRBJ2-3): EAGVTQFPSHSVIEKGQTVTLRCDPISGHDNLYWYRRVMGKEIKFLLHFVKESKQDESGMPNNRFLAERTGGTYSTLKVQPAELEDSGVYFCASSQFRLAAYTDTQYFGPGTRLTVL.

The rearrangement links TRBV19 to TRBJ2-7; 9 nucleotides match TRBD2. Germline V lookup: CDR1 LNHDA, CDR2 SQIVND (reference sequence). V trimming: 8 bases; J trimming: 6 bases; junction bases outside the gene matches: 11. CDR3 length equals 14 residues. The DNA for the CDR3 is TGTGCCAGTTCCGAGGGCGGGAGGGAACTCGAGCAGTACTTC. As protein: CASSEGGRELEQYF.

The rearrangement links TRBV6-4 to TRBJ1-5, with D maybe TRBD1 (6 bases). V lost 9 bases and J lost 4, with 16 bases in between. Germline lookup yields CDR1 MRHNA and CDR2 SNTAGT. This CDR3 region has 14 residues. The CDR3 loop is CASSGEGDNQPQHF. The CDR3 region has the DNA TGTGCCAGTTCCGGAGAGGGGGATAATCAGCCCCAGCATTTT.